These 8 T cell receptor beta chains originate from one sample sequenced in a study of blood T cell repertoires in COVID-19. Only in-frame clones appear in the TCRdb table, and some are missing; sequencing was by immunoSEQ multiplex PCR. The sample has 58,000 or so clones, approximately 86% seen once. Input material: peripheral blood. These receptors all come from a woman aged 65 to 85 with active COVID-19.

J is TRBJ2-1 and V is TRBV7-9; a possible D gene is TRBD2 (5 bases). The CDR3 spans 15 residues. The germline V gene encodes CDR1 SEHNR and CDR2 FQNEAQ (reference sequence). The ends were cut back, 5 bases at V and 5 bases at J, with 16 bases in the middle. In DNA form, the CDR3 reads TGTGCCAGCAGCCCACCTACTGGGAGAGACAATGAGCAGTTCTTC. As protein: CASSPPTGRDNEQFF.

The rearrangement uses TRBV7-7 and TRBJ2-2; the D gene is possibly TRBD2 (5 bases). V lost 6 bases to trimming and J lost 2 bases, with 10 bases between them. Germline V gene lookup returns CDR1 SSHAT and CDR2 FNYEAQ (reference sequence). CDR3 size: 14 residues. DNA for the CDR3: TGTGCCAGCAGGGGGAGCGGAAACACCGGGGAGCTGTTTTTT. Protein sequence: CASRGSGNTGELFF.

The V call is TRBV11-2, the J call TRBJ1-2, with TRBD1 matching 7 bases. From germline, CDR1 is SGHAT and CDR2 FQNNGV. The CDR3 has 14 amino acids. Trimming removed 4 bases from V and 5 bases from J; junction bases left unmatched: 7. CDR3 DNA: TGTGCCAGCAGCTCCCGACAGGGACCTTATGGCTACACCTTC. Translating it yields CASSSRQGPYGYTF. The complete variable domain, with remaining parts taken from reference TRBV11-2 and TRBJ1-2, reads EAGVAQSPRYKIIEKRQSVAFWCNPISGHATLYWYQQILGQGPKLLIQFQNNGVVDDSQLPKDRFSAERLKGVDSTLKIQPAKLEDSAVYLCASSSRQGPYGYTFGSGTRLTVV.

The rearrangement links TRBV10-3 to TRBJ1-6, with TRBD1 identical over 8 bases. The V and J ends lost 11 bases and 6 bases, in that order; junction bases with no gene match: 6. CDR1 and CDR2 (germline): ENHRY, SYGVKD. This CDR3 region has 13 residues. CDR3 sequence: CAVTGGVNSPLHF. Written as DNA, the CDR3 is TGTGCCGTCACAGGGGGTGTTAATTCACCCCTCCACTTT.

Concerning this clone itself: One end of the junction is discordant with germline, which a read error may explain. CDR3 nucleotide sequence: TGTGCTAGCAGCTTAGAATCGCTAAAATACACCGGGGAGCTGTTTTTT. This translates into CASSLESLKYTGELFF. This sequence joins TRBV7-7 and TRBJ2-2; unclear D gene. The V gene's germline CDR1 is SSHAT and CDR2 FNYEAQ (reference sequence). The CDR3 has 16 residues. The complete variable domain, with remaining parts taken from reference TRBV7-7 and TRBJ2-2, reads GAGVSQSPRYKVTKRGQDVTLRCDPISSHATLYWYQQALGQGPEFLTYFNYEAQPDKSGLPSDRFSAERPEGSISTLTIQRTEQRDSAMYRCASSLESLKYTGELFFGEGSRLTVL.

The chain recombines TRBV6-2 or TRBV6-3 with TRBJ1-5; D might be TRBD1 (5 bases). V lost 2 bases to trimming and J lost 1 base, with 12 bases between them. The CDR3 has 16 residues. Germline V CDR1 and CDR2: MNHEY, SVGEGT. The CDR3 DNA is TGTGCCAGCAGTTACGGGGGGGGAGGGAGCAATCAGCCCCAGCATTTT. This codes for CASSYGGGGSNQPQHF.

This clone has just a few counts. CDR3 amino acids: CASSLTGDTEAFF. The CDR3 nucleotides are TGTGCCAGCAGTCTGACAGGGGACACTGAAGCTTTCTTT. The J gene is TRBJ1-1, the V gene TRBV6-6, with 8 positions matching TRBD1. CDR1 and CDR2 from the germline V gene are MNHNY and SVGAGI (reference sequence). CDR3 size: 13 residues. Trimming removed 5 bases from V and 3 bases from J; junction bases left unmatched: 2.

The CDR3 coding sequence is TGTGCCAGCAGCCAAGGACTAGCGGGAGCGTTGGGCGGGGAGCTGTTTTTT. Its protein is CASSQGLAGALGGELFF. The chain recombines TRBV3-1 (or the pseudogene TRBV3-2) with TRBJ2-2; 12 bases map to TRBD2. Germline-derived CDR1 and CDR2 are LGHDT and YNNKEL (reference sequence). V was clipped by 1 base and J by 7 bases; unmatched bases: 7. The length of the CDR3 is 17 residues.